This TCR beta chain was captured in a study of breast tumors, draining lymph nodes, adjacent tissues. Germline V gene lookup returns CDR1 DFQATT and CDR2 SNEGSKA (reference sequence). With 6 bases removed from V and 6 bases from J, the gap between germline ends came to 20 bases. This CDR3 is 14 amino acids long. TCRdb used MiXCR to reprocess the multiplex PCR reads, holding one entry per CDR3 protein. The sample records around 120,000 distinct CDR3 sequences, 15% to 20% being singletons. This clonotype was recorded at least ten times. Axillary draining lymph nodes of breast cancer patients supplied the node samples.

The receptor comes from a female donor with breast cancer. Some clones in this sample may be carry-over from other donors' samples. Source material: axillary lymph node tissue. This rearrangement joins TRBV20-1 to TRBJ2-5, with D perhaps TRBD2 (6 bases). The CDR3 reads CSAGPTGTPKTQYF. The CDR3 bases are TGCAGTGCAGGGCCTACCGGGACTCCTAAGACCCAGTACTTC.